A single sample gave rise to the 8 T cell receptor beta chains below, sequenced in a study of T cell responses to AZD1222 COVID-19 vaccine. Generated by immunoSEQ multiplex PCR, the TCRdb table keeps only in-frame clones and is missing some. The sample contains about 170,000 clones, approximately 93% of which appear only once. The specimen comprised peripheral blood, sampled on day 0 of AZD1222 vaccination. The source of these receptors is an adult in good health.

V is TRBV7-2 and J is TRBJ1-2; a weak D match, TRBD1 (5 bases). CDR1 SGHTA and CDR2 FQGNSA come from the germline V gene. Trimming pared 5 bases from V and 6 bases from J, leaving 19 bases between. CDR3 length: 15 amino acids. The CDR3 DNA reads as TGTGCCAGCAGCCCCCAAAGGGCAGGGACGCATGGCTACACCTTC. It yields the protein CASSPQRAGTHGYTF.

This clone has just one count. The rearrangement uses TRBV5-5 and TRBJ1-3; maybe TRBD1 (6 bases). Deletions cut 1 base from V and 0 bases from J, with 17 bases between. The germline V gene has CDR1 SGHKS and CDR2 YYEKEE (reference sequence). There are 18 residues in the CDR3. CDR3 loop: CASSLHRQALSSGNTIYF. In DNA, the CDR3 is TGTGCCAGCAGCTTGCACCGACAGGCGTTAAGCTCTGGAAACACCATATATTTT.

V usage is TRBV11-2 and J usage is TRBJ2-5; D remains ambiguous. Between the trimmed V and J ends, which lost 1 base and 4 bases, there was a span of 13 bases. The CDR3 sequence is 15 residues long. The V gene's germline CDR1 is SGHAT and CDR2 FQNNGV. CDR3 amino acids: CASSLVDRERETQYF. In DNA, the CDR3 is TGTGCCAGCAGCTTAGTGGATAGGGAACGAGAGACCCAGTACTTC. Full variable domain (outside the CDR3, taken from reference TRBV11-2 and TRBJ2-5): EAGVAQSPRYKIIEKRQSVAFWCNPISGHATLYWYQQILGQGPKLLIQFQNNGVVDDSQLPKDRFSAERLKGVDSTLKIQPAKLEDSAVYLCASSLVDRERETQYFGPGTRLLVL.

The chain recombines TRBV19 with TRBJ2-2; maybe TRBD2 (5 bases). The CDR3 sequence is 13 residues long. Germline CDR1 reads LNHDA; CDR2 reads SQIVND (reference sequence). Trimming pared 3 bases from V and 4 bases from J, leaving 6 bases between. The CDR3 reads CASSIRGTGELFF. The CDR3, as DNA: TGTGCCAGTAGTATCCGGGGCACCGGGGAGCTGTTTTTT.

CDR3 DNA: TGTGCCAGCAGTAACCGCTGGGGGGACACTGAAGCTTTCTTT. Encoded protein: CASSNRWGDTEAFF. The V call is TRBV6-2 or TRBV6-3, the J call TRBJ1-1; tentative D call: TRBD1 (5 bases). The CDR3 consists of 14 residues. CDR1 and CDR2 (germline): MNHEY, SVGEGT. V was clipped by 5 bases and J by 3 bases, with 13 bases between them.

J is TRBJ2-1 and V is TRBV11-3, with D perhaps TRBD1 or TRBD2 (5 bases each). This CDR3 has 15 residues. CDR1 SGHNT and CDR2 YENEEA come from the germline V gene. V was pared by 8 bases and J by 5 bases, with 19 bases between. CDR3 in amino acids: CASRHWGRKDNEQFF. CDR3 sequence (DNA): TGTGCCAGCCGCCATTGGGGGAGAAAGGACAATGAGCAGTTCTTC.

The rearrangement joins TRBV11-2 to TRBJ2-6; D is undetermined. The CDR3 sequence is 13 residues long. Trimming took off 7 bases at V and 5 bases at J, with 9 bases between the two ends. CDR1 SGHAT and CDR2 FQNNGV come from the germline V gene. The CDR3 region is CASTLVRANVLTF. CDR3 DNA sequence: TGTGCCAGCACTCTGGTTAGGGCCAACGTCCTGACTTTC.

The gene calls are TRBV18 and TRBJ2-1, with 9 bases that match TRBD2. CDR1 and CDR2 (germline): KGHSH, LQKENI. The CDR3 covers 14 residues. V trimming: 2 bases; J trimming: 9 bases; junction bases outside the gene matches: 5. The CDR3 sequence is CASSPIAGASEQFF. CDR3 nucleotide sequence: TGTGCCAGCTCACCAATAGCGGGAGCTAGTGAGCAGTTCTTC. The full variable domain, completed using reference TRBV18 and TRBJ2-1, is NAGVMQNPRHLVRRRGQEARLRCSPMKGHSHVYWYRQLPEEGLKFMVYLQKENIIDESGMPKERFSAEFPKEGPSILRIQQVVRGDSAAYFCASSPIAGASEQFFGPGTRLTVL.